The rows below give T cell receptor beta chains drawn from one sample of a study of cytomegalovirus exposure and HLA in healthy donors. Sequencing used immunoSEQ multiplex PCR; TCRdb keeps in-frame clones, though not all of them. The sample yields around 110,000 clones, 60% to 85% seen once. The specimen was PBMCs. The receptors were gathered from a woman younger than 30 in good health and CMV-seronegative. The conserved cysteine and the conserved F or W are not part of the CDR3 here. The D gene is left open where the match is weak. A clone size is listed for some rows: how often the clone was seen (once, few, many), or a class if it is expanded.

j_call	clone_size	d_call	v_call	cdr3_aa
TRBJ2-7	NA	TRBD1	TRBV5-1	ASSNGQGVEIGEQY
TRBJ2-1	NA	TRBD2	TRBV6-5	ASSLSGGYNEQF
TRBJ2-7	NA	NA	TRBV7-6	ASSTSTGARAYEQY
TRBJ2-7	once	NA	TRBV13	ASSLERGPYEQY
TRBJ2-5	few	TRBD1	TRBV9	ASSVSLRQGQETQY
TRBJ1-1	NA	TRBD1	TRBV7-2	ASSLAGGGNTEAF
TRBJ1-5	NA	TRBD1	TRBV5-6	ASSNFRGTNQPQH
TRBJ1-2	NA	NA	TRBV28	ASSLVGAPTNYGYT
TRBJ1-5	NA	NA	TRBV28	ASSYRDRNQPQH
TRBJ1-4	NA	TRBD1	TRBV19	ASSILPGTGGITDEKLF
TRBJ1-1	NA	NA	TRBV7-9	ASSPQGTGLNTEAF
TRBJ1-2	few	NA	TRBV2	AREERHTGYT
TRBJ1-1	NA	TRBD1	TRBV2	ASRGTGGWGEAF
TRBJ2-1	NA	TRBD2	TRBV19	ASRPPGLVHEQF
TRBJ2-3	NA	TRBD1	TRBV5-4	ASSLGGQGNTDTQY
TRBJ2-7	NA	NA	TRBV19	ASSITGFSGEQY
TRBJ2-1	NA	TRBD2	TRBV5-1	ASSLLAGGQNEQF
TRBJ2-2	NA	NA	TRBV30	AWKYRVTGELF
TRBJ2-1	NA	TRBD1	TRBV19	ATGQASYNEQF
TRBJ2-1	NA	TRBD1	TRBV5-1	ASHHPGQAGNEQF
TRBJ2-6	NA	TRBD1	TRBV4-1	ASSQEGTGLSGANVLT
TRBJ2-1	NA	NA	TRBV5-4	ASSSGAGSYNEQF
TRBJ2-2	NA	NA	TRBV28	ASNKNTGELF
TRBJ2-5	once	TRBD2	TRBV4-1	ASSAGLAGEETQY
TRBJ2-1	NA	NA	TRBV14	ASSQVVGQLLV
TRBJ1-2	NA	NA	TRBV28	ASSLIPVNYGYT
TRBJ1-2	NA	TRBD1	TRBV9	ASSVAGQGLYGYT
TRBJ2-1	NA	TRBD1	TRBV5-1	ASSLGWTGGYNEQF
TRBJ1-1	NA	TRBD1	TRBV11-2	ASSSGQAPYTEAF
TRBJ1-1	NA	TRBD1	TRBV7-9	ASSLLTGGTEAF
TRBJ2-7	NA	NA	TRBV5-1	ASSLIVGAYEQY